Below are 17 T cell receptor beta chains sequenced from a single sample in a study of T-cell reconstitution after alpha-beta-depleted transplantation in children. Researchers prepared the TCRbeta library using unique molecular identifiers, the study reports. MiXCR, applied by TCRdb to the PCR reads, yields one record per CDR3 protein. The table includes around 340,000 distinct CDR3 sequences, roughly 13% detected once. The sample consisted of PBMCs, taken from the stem cell graft. These receptors were obtained from a human donor who donated a stem cell graft to a child with Fanconi anemia.

This clonotype was seen at least ten times. This chain joins TRBV7-2 and TRBJ1-1, with unresolved D. The CDR3 spans 16 residues. Trimming shortened V by 5 bases and J by 1 base, and 17 bases separated the two germline ends. CDR1 SGHTA and CDR2 FQGNSA come from the germline V gene. Here the CDR3 reads CASSEDFRRANTEAFF. The CDR3 nucleotides are TGTGCCAGCAGCGAAGACTTCAGGAGGGCGAACACTGAAGCTTTCTTT.

There are many counts of this clonotype. The chain employs TRBV10-2 and TRBJ1-2; maybe TRBD1 (6 bases). Germline lookup yields CDR1 WSHSY and CDR2 SAAADI. The CDR3 totals 11 residues. V gave up 5 bases and J gave up 6 bases, with 7 bases separating them. CDR3 loop: CASSQGNGYTF. The DNA for the CDR3 is TGCGCCAGCAGTCAGGGGAATGGCTACACCTTC.

This clonotype was found many times. The V and J genes are TRBV4-3 and TRBJ1-1; a possible D gene is TRBD1 (5 bases). This CDR3 is 15 amino acids long. Germline V gene data show CDR1 as LGHNA and CDR2 as YSLEER. The V end lost 1 base, the J end lost 5 bases, and 14 bases lay between the germline ends. CDR3 region: CASSQGVRVVTEAFF. Written as DNA, the CDR3 is TGCGCCAGCAGCCAAGGGGTCAGGGTTGTGACTGAAGCTTTCTTT.

This clonotype turned up a few times. V and J are TRBV19 and TRBJ2-4; TRBD2 aligns across 11 bases. The CDR3 loop spans 15 amino acids. Losses at the gene ends were 5 bases for V and 8 bases for J; bases not matched to a gene: 8. Germline V gene lookup returns CDR1 LNHDA and CDR2 SQIVND (reference sequence). The CDR3 DNA follows: TGTGCCAGTAGTGCCCTAGCGGGGGGCACGGACATTCAGTACTTC. This translates into CASSALAGGTDIQYF. The full variable domain, in which reference TRBV19 and TRBJ2-4 provide the parts outside the CDR3, is DGGITQSPKYLFRKEGQNVTLSCEQNLNHDAMYWYRQDPGQGLRLIYYSQIVNDFQKGDIAEGYSVSREKKESFPLTVTSAQKNPTAFYLCASSALAGGTDIQYFGAGTRLSVL.

The chain couples TRBV15 to TRBJ1-2, with 7 nucleotides matching TRBD1. CDR1 and CDR2 from the germline V gene are LNHNV and YYDKDF (reference sequence). The CDR3 loop spans 16 amino acids. Unmatched junction bases numbered 11, after V lost 5 bases and J lost 2 bases. CDR3 sequence reads: CATSAPRDSKNYGYTF. The CDR3 DNA is TGTGCCACCAGCGCCCCGAGGGACAGTAAGAACTATGGCTACACCTTC.

Only a few counts were recorded for this clonotype. The V gene is TRBV7-8, the J gene TRBJ2-1; 7 nucleotides align to TRBD1. J gave up 9 bases and V 5 bases, and 7 bases lay outside the gene matches. The length of the CDR3 is 13 residues. CDR1 is SGHVS and CDR2 is FQNEAQ in the germline V gene. The CDR3 DNA is TGTGCCAGCAGCCCAACACGACAGGGTGAGCAGTTCTTC. Its translation: CASSPTRQGEQFF.

This clonotype showed up just a few times. This sequence joins TRBV6-5 and TRBJ1-1; possible D gene TRBD1, 5 bases. From germline, CDR1 is MNHEY and CDR2 SVGAGI. The V end lost 0 bases, the J end lost 5 bases, and 13 bases lay between the germline ends. The CDR3 extends over 15 amino acids. The CDR3 spells CASSYSGGVGTEAFF. As DNA, the CDR3 is TGTGCCAGCAGTTACTCCGGGGGGGTGGGGACTGAAGCTTTCTTT.

In the case of this clonotype: Without the conserved terminal phenylalanine or tryptophan, this CDR3 likely stems from a read error. The genes are TRBV7-9 and TRBJ1-1; no clear D. This CDR3 has 13 residues. Germline V gene sequence: CDR1 SEHNR, CDR2 FQNEAQ (reference sequence). Trimming took 3 bases from V and 4 from J, leaving 9 bases between them. As DNA, the CDR3 is TGTGCCAGCAGCTTTGAAGGTTCCACTGAAGCTTTCTAT. Its translation: CASSFEGSTEAFY.

This chain connects TRBV6-1 to TRBJ1-1, with 9 bases identical to TRBD1. Germline lookup yields CDR1 MNHNS and CDR2 SASEGT. This CDR3 spans 19 amino acids. V was pared by 1 base and J by 11 bases, with 23 bases of the junction left unmatched. CDR3 sequence reads: CASSEDRWGLGQGLVTAFF. DNA for the CDR3: TGTGCCAGCAGTGAAGATCGTTGGGGACTGGGACAGGGATTAGTAACTGCTTTCTTT.

This clonotype appeared many times. The J gene is TRBJ2-7, the V gene TRBV28, with 9 bases that match TRBD2. CDR1 is MDHEN and CDR2 is SYDVKM in the germline V gene. Germline trimming cut 2 bases from V and 7 bases from J; bases unmatched to any gene: 12. The CDR3 loop spans 16 amino acids. The DNA for the CDR3 is TGTGCCAGCAGTTTACCGACGGATAGCGGGGGCCCTGAGCAGTACTTC. Translating it yields CASSLPTDSGGPEQYF.

In this sample, this clonotype turned up many times. The rearrangement links TRBV2 to TRBJ2-3; tentative D call: TRBD1 (5 bases). V gave up 2 bases and J gave up 1 base, with 7 bases separating them. The CDR3 has 14 residues. Germline V CDR1 and CDR2: SNHLY, FYNNEI. The CDR3 nucleotides are TGTGCCAGCAGTGAACAAGGGGGCACAGATACGCAGTATTTT. Its translation is CASSEQGGTDTQYF. Looking up the rest from reference TRBV2 and TRBJ2-3 gives the full variable domain: EPEVTQTPSHQVTQMGQEVILRCVPISNHLYFYWYRQILGQKVEFLVSFYNNEISEKSEIFDDQFSVERPDGSNFTLKIRSTKLEDSAMYFCASSEQGGTDTQYFGPGTRLTVL.

The table lists this clonotype with a few counts. V and J are TRBV20-1 and TRBJ1-1; the D gene is possibly TRBD1 (5 bases). The V gene's germline CDR1 is DFQATT and CDR2 SNEGSKA (reference sequence). Between the trimmed V and J ends, which lost 1 base and 5 bases, there was a span of 8 bases. The CDR3 consists of 12 residues. CDR3 region: CSARGGWTEAFF. Written as DNA, the CDR3 is TGCAGTGCTAGAGGGGGCTGGACTGAAGCTTTCTTT.

The J gene is TRBJ2-2, the V gene TRBV4-2; D is possibly TRBD2 (6 bases). The V end lost 0 bases, the J end lost 6 bases, and 20 bases lay between the germline ends. The germline CDR1 and CDR2 sequences are LGHNA and YNFKEQ. The CDR3 has 18 residues. CDR3 region: CASSQDYRDSYNSGELFF. The DNA of the CDR3 is TGTGCCAGCAGCCAAGATTACCGGGACTCCTATAACTCCGGGGAGCTGTTTTTT.

The chain joins TRBV7-9 to TRBJ2-5; 13 bases are a match to TRBD2. V lost 4 bases, J lost 2 bases, and 7 bases stayed unmatched. Germline values: CDR1 SEHNR, CDR2 FQNEAQ (reference sequence). The CDR3 is 17 residues long. The CDR3 sequence: CASSSDPGLAGQETQYF. DNA of the CDR3: TGTGCCAGCAGCTCGGATCCGGGACTAGCGGGGCAAGAGACCCAGTACTTC.

This clonotype was detected only a few times. This sequence joins TRBV20-1 and TRBJ1-2, with 9 bases fitting TRBD1. Per germline, CDR1 DFQATT and CDR2 SNEGSKA (reference sequence). CDR3 length: 13 residues. V dropped 4 bases and J dropped 4; count of bases not matched to a gene: 4. The CDR3 DNA reads TGCAGTGCTATGCGGGACAGGGCCTATGGCTACACCTTC. Its translation is CSAMRDRAYGYTF.

This clonotype was recorded many times. This rearrangement joins TRBV6-5 to TRBJ2-2, with D unclear. V was shortened by 2 bases and J by 0 bases, with 4 bases between the two germline ends. This CDR3 comprises 14 residues. Germline CDR1 and CDR2: MNHEY and SVGAGI. CDR3 nucleotides: TGTGCCAGCAGTTACAATCCGAACACCGGGGAGCTGTTTTTT. The encoded protein is CASSYNPNTGELFF.

Only a few counts were recorded for this clonotype. This chain uses TRBV6-5 with TRBJ2-3; D perhaps matches TRBD1 (5 bases). Germline-derived CDR1 and CDR2 are MNHEY and SVGAGI. This CDR3 spans 16 amino acids. V gave up 3 bases and J gave up 2 bases, with 15 bases separating them. The CDR3 region is CASSYGDSQYTDTQYF. CDR3 nucleotides: TGTGCCAGCAGTTATGGAGACAGTCAGTACACAGATACGCAGTATTTT.